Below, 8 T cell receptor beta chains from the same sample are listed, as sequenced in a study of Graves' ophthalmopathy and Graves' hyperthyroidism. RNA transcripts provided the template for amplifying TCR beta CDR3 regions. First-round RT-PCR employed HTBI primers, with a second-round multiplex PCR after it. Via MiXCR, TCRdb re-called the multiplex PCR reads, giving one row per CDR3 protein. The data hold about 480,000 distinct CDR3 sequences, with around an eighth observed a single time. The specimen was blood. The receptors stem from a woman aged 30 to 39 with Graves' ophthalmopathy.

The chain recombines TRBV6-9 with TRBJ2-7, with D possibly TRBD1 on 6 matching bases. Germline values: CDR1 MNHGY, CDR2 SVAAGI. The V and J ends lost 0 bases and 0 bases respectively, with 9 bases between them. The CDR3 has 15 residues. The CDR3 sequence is CASSYSRTDSYEQYF. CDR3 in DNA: TGTGCCAGCAGTTATTCCAGGACAGACTCCTACGAGCAGTACTTC.

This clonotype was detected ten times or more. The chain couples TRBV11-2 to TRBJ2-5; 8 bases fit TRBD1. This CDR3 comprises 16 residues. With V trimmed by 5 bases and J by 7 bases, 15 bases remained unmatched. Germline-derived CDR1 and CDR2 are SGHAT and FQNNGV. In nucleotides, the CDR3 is TGTGCCAGCAGCCCCGCGGCAGGGGGCTCCCCAGGGACCCAGTACTTC. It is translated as CASSPAAGGSPGTQYF. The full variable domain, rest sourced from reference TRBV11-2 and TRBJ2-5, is EAGVAQSPRYKIIEKRQSVAFWCNPISGHATLYWYQQILGQGPKLLIQFQNNGVVDDSQLPKDRFSAERLKGVDSTLKIQPAKLEDSAVYLCASSPAAGGSPGTQYFGPGTRLLVL.

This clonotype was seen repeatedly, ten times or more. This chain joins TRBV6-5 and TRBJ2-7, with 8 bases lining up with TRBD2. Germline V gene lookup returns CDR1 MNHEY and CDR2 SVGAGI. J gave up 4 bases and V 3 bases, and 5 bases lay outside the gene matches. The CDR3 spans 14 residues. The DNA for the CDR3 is TGTGCCAGCAGTTATGACGGGAGGGGGTACGAGCAGTACTTC. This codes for CASSYDGRGYEQYF.

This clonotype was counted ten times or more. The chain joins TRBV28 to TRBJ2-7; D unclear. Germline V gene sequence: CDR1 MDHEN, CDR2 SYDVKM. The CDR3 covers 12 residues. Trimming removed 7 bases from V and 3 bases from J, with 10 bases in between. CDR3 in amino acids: CASTSRVYEQYF. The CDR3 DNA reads TGTGCCAGCACTTCTAGGGTCTACGAGCAGTACTTC.

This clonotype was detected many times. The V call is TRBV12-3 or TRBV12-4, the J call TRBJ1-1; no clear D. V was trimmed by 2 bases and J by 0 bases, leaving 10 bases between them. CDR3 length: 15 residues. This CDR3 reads CASSLWQSMNTEAFF. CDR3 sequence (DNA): TGTGCCAGCAGTTTATGGCAGAGCATGAACACTGAAGCTTTCTTT.

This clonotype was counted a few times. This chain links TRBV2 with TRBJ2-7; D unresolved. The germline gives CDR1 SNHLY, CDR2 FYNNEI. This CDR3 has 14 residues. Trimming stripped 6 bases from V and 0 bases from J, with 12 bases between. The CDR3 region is CASRGRWDSYEQYF. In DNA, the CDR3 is TGTGCCAGCAGGGGTAGGTGGGACTCCTACGAGCAGTACTTC.

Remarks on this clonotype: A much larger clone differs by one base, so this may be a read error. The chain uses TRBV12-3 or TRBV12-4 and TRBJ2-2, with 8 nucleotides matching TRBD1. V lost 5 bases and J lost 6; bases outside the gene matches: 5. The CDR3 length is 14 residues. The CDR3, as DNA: TGTGCCAGCAGTGAGAGACAGGGGTCCGGGGAGCTGTTTTTT. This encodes CASSERQGSGELFF.

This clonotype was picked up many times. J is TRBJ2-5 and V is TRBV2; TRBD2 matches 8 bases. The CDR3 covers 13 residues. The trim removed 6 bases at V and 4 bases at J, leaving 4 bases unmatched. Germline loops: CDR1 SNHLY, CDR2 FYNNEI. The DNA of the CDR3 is TGTGCCAGCAGCGGGGGGGCCTTAGAGACCCAGTACTTC. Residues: CASSGGALETQYF. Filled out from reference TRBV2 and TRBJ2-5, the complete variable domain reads EPEVTQTPSHQVTQMGQEVILRCVPISNHLYFYWYRQILGQKVEFLVSFYNNEISEKSEIFDDQFSVERPDGSNFTLKIRSTKLEDSAMYFCASSGGALETQYFGPGTRLLVL.